This entry lists 10 T cell receptor beta chains sequenced from one sample in a study of T cells after yellow fever vaccination. TCRdb re-called the 5' RACE reads with MiXCR, one entry per CDR3 protein. Found here are approximately 450,000 distinct CDR3 sequences, roughly a sixth of them singletons; the top ten hold 18%. Sequenced here: PBMCs, sampled before the yellow fever booster vaccination. Receptor source: a young man who received the YFV17D yellow fever vaccine.

This clonotype was counted a few times. The rearrangement links TRBV29-1 to TRBJ1-3; a possible D gene is TRBD1 (6 bases). Trimming stripped 3 bases from V and 2 bases from J, with 8 bases between. The CDR3 totals 13 residues. Germline loops: CDR1 SQVTM, CDR2 ANQGSEA. The CDR3 protein is CSVDGGPGNTIYF. As DNA, the CDR3 is TGCAGCGTTGACGGGGGGCCTGGAAACACCATATATTTT.

The rearrangement joins TRBV4-1 to TRBJ1-2; TRBD1 might be the D (5 bases). The CDR3 has 15 residues. The V and J ends lost 4 bases and 4 bases respectively, with 16 bases between them. CDR1 is MGHRA, CDR2 YSYEKL, per germline. CDR3 DNA: TGCGCCAGCAGCCTCGGGCAGGGAAGTGGCTATGGCTACACCTTC. Translation: CASSLGQGSGYGYTF.

The rearrangement joins TRBV7-8 to TRBJ2-3, with TRBD2 matching over 7 bases. CDR1 and CDR2 (germline): SGHVS, FQNEAQ. With 5 bases clipped from V and 4 bases from J, the junction kept 15 bases outside the gene matches. The CDR3 length is 17 residues. The CDR3 sequence is CASSPSRDYNRPDTQYF. Written as DNA, the CDR3 is TGTGCCAGCAGCCCAAGCCGGGACTACAATCGGCCAGATACGCAGTATTTT.

This clonotype showed up many times. This sequence joins TRBV29-1 and TRBJ2-1; the match to TRBD2 covers 8 bases. V trimming: 0 bases; J trimming: 6 bases; junction bases outside the gene matches: 7. CDR1 is SQVTM and CDR2 is ANQGSEA in the germline V gene. The CDR3 loop spans 15 amino acids. CDR3 region: CSVEEGRGGLNEQFF. CDR3 nucleotide sequence: TGCAGCGTTGAAGAGGGTCGGGGGGGCCTCAATGAGCAGTTCTTC.

This clonotype has ten or more counts. The chain links TRBV15 to TRBJ2-1; TRBD1 agrees at 10 bases. After removal of 7 bases from V and 1 base from J, the junction contained 4 bases not matched to a gene. CDR3 length: 15 amino acids. Looked up from germline, CDR1 is LNHNV and CDR2 is YYDKDF (reference sequence). The CDR3 spells CATNPGQGSYNEQFF. The CDR3 DNA follows: TGTGCCACCAATCCGGGACAGGGGTCCTACAATGAGCAGTTCTTC.

In its sample, this clonotype was seen many times. The V call is TRBV5-1, the J call TRBJ2-5; D possibly uses TRBD1 or TRBD2 (5 bases each). CDR1 is SGHRS, CDR2 YFSETQ, per germline. V lost 1 base and J 4 bases, leaving 8 bases between the germline ends. This CDR3 is 13 amino acids long. DNA for the CDR3: TGCGCCAGCAGCTTGTACGGGACAGAGACCCAGTACTTC. It specifies CASSLYGTETQYF.

The CDR3, as DNA: TGCAGTGCTGCAATCTGGGGGGTCACAGATACGCAGTATTTT. Translated, it gives CSAAIWGVTDTQYF. This chain links TRBV20-1 with TRBJ2-3; D possibly corresponds to TRBD2 (6 bases). The CDR3 is 14 amino acids. Trimming took off 5 bases at V and 2 bases at J, with 14 bases between the two ends. CDR1 is DFQATT, CDR2 SNEGSKA, per germline (reference sequence).

This clonotype was seen a handful of times. The rearrangement links TRBV5-1 to TRBJ2-1; unclear D gene. The CDR3 spans 15 residues. Per germline, CDR1 SGHRS and CDR2 YFSETQ. Trimming removed 0 bases from V and 5 bases from J, with 12 bases in between. The CDR3 protein is CASSLEVLGDNEQFF. As DNA, the CDR3 is TGCGCCAGCAGCTTGGAGGTACTTGGGGACAATGAGCAGTTCTTC.

The chain links TRBV19 to TRBJ1-2, with D uncertain. The germline V gene encodes CDR1 LNHDA and CDR2 SQIVND (reference sequence). The CDR3 totals 12 residues. The V and J ends lost 2 bases and 5 bases respectively, with 6 bases between them. CDR3 region: CASSISGYGYTF. DNA of the CDR3: TGTGCCAGTAGTATAAGTGGGTATGGCTACACCTTC.

The V gene is TRBV11-2, the J gene TRBJ2-5; the D gene is possibly TRBD1 (6 bases). The germline CDR1 and CDR2 sequences are SGHAT and FQNNGV. This CDR3 spans 23 amino acids. Trimming shortened V by 7 bases and J by 3 bases, and 42 bases separated the two germline ends. The CDR3 sequence: CASKSGSLRQDRLSTPEKETQYF. CDR3 sequence (DNA): TGTGCCAGCAAGTCAGGGTCCCTTAGACAAGACAGGCTGTCAACCCCCGAAAAAGAGACCCAGTACTTC.